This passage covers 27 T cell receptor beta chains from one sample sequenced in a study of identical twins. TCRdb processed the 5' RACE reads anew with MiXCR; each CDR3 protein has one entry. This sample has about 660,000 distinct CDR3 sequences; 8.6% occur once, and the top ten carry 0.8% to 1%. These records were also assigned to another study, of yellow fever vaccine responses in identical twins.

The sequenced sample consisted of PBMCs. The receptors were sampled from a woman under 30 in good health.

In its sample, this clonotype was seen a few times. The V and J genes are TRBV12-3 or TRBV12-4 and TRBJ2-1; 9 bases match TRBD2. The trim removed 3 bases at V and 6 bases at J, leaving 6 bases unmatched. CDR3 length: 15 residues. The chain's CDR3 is CASSFGSSGVNEQFF. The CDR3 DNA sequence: TGTGCCAGCAGTTTCGGGTCTAGCGGGGTCAATGAGCAGTTCTTC.

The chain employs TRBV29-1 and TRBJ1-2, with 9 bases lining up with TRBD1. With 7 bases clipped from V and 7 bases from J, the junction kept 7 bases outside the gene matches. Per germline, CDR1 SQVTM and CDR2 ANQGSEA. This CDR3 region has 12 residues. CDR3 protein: CSGSQGAGGYTF. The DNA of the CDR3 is TGCAGCGGATCACAGGGGGCTGGTGGCTACACCTTC. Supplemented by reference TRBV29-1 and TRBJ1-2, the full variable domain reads SAVISQKPSRDICQRGTSLTIQCQVDSQVTMMFWYRQQPGQSLTLIATANQGSEATYESGFVIDKFPISRPNLTFSTLTVSNMSPEDSSIYLCSGSQGAGGYTFGSGTRLTVV.

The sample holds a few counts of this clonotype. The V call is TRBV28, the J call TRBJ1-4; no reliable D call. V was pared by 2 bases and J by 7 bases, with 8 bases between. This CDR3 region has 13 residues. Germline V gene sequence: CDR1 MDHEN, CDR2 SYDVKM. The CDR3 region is CASSLSLPEKLFF. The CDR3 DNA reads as TGTGCCAGCAGTTTAAGTCTACCTGAAAAACTGTTTTTT.

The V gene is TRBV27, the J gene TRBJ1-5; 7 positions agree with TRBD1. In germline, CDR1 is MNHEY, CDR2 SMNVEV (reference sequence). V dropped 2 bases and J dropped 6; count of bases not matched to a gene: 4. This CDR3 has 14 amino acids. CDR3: CASSLRQGTQPQHF. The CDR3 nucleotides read TGTGCCAGCAGTTTAAGACAGGGCACTCAGCCCCAGCATTTT.

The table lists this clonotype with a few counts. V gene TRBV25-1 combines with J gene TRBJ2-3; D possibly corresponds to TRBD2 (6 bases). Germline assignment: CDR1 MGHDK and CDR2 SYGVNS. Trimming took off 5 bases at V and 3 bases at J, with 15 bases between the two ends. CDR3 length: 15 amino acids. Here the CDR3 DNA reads TGTGCCAGCAGTAGCTCTAGCGCATGGACAGATACGCAGTATTTT. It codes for CASSSSSAWTDTQYF. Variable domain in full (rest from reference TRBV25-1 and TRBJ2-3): EADIYQTPRYLVIGTGKKITLECSQTMGHDKMYWYQQDPGMELHLIHYSYGVNSTEKGDLSSESTVSRIRTEHFPLTLESARPSHTSQYLCASSSSSAWTDTQYFGPGTRLTVL.

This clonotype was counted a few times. The CDR3 nucleotides read TGTGCCAGCAGCTTAGCGCCAGGAACCCCCGGCGAGCAGTACTTC. As protein: CASSLAPGTPGEQYF. The chain uses TRBV11-1 and TRBJ2-7; D is unresolved. CDR1 is SGHAT and CDR2 is FQDESV in the germline V gene (reference sequence). V was trimmed by 0 bases and J by 6 bases, leaving 15 bases between them. CDR3 length equals 15 residues.

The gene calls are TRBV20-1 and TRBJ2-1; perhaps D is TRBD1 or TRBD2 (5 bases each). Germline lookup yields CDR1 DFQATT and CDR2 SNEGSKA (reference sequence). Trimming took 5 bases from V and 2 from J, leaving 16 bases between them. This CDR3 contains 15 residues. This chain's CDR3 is CSASVFRGAYNEQFF. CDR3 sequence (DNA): TGCAGTGCTTCCGTATTTCGGGGCGCCTACAATGAGCAGTTCTTC.

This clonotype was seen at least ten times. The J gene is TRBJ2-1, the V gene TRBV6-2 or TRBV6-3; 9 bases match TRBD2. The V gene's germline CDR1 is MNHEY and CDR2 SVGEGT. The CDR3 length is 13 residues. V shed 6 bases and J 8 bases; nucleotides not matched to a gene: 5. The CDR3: CASRPSGAYEQFF. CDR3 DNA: TGTGCCAGCAGACCTAGCGGGGCCTATGAGCAGTTCTTC.

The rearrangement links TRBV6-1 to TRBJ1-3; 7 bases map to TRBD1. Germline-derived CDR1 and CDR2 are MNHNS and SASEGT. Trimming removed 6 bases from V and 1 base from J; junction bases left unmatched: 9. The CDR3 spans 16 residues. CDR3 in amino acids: CASRTGQIDSGNTIYF. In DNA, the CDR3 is TGTGCCAGCAGAACGGGACAGATAGATTCTGGAAACACCATATATTTT.

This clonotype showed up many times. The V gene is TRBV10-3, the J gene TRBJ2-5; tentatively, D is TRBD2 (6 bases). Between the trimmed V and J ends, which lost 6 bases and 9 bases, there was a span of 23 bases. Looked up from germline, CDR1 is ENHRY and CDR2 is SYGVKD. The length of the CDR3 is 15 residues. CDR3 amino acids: CAISPGVYGIASQYF. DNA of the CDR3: TGTGCCATCAGCCCGGGGGTCTATGGTATTGCGTCCCAGTACTTC.

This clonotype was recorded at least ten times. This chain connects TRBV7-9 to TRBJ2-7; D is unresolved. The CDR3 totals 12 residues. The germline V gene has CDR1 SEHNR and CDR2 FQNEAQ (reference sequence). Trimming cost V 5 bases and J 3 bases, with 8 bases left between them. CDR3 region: CASSPPVYEQYF. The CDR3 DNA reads TGTGCCAGCAGCCCCCCAGTCTACGAGCAGTACTTC.

CDR3 amino acids: CASSQDWDLGNQPQHF. The CDR3 DNA is TGCGCCAGCAGCCAAGATTGGGACCTGGGGAATCAGCCCCAGCATTTT. The chain combines TRBV4-3 with TRBJ1-5, with D tentatively TRBD1 (5 bases). Germline V CDR1 and CDR2: LGHNA, YSLEER. Deletions cut 0 bases from V and 4 bases from J, with 13 bases between. The length of the CDR3 is 16 residues.

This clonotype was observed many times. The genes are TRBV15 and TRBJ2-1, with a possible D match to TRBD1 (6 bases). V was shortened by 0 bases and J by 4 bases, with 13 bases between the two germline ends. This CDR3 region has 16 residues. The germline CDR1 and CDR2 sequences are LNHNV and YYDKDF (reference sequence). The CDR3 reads CATSRERVTGYNEQFF. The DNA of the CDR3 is TGTGCCACCAGCAGAGAAAGGGTAACAGGGTACAATGAGCAGTTCTTC.

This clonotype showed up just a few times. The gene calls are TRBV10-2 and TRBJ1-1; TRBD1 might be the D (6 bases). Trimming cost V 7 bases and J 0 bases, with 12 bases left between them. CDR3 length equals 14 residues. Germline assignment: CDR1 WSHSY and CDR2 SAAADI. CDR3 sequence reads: CASNDRPMNTEAFF. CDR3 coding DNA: TGCGCCAGCAATGACAGGCCCATGAACACTGAAGCTTTCTTT.

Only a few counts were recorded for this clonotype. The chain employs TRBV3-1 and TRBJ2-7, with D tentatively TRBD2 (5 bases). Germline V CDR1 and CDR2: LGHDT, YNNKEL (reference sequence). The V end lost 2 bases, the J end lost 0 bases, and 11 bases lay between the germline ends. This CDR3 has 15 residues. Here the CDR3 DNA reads TGTGCCAGCAGCCAAAACACCGGGATCTCCTACGAGCAGTACTTC. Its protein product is CASSQNTGISYEQYF.

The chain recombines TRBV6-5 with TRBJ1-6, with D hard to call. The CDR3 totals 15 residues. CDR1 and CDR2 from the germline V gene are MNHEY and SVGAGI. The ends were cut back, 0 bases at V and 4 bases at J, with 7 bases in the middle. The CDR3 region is CASSYSVQYNSPLHF. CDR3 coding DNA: TGTGCCAGCAGTTACTCGGTTCAGTATAATTCACCCCTCCACTTT.

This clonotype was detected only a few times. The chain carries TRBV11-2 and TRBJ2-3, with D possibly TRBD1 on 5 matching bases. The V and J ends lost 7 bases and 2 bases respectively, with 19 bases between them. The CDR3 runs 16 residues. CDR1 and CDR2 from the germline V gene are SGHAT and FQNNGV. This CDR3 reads CASTKGFNSYTDTQYF. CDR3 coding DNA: TGTGCCAGCACCAAGGGGTTCAACAGCTACACAGATACGCAGTATTTT.

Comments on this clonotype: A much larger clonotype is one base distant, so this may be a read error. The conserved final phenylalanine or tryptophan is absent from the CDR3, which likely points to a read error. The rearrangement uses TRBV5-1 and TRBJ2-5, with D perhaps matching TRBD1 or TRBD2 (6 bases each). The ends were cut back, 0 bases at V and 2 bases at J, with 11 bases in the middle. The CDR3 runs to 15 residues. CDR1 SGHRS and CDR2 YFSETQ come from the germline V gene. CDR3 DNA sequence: TGCGCCAGCAGCTTGGGTCGGGGGCGTCAAGAGACCCAGTACTCC. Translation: CASSLGRGRQETQYS.

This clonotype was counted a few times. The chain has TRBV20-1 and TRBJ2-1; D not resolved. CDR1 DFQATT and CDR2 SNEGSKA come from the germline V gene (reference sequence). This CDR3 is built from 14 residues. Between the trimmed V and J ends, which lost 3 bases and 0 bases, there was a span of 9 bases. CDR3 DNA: TGCAGTGCTAGTAAGAAGCCCTCCTACAATGAGCAGTTCTTC. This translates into CSASKKPSYNEQFF.

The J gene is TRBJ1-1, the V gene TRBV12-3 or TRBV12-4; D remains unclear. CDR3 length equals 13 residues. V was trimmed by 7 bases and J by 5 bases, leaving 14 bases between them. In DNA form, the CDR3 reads TGTGCCAGCACCCCGGGGAGGCGTACTGAAGCTTTCTTT. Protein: CASTPGRRTEAFF.

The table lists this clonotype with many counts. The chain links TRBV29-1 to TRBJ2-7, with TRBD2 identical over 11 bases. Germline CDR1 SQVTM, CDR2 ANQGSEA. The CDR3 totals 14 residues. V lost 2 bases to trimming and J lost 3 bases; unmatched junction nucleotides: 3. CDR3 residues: CSVERLAGSYEQYF. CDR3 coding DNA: TGCAGCGTTGAAAGACTAGCGGGGAGCTACGAGCAGTACTTC.

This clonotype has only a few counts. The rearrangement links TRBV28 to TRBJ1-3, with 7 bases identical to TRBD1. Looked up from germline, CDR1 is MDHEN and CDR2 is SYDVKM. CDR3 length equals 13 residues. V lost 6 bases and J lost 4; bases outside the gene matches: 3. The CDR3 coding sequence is TGTGCCAGCAGGAGGGGGCAAGGAAACACCATATATTTT. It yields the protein CASRRGQGNTIYF.

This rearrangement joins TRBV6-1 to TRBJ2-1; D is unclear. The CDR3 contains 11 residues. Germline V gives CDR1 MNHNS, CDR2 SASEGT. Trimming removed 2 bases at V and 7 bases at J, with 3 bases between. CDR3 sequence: CASSEPNEQFF. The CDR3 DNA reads TGTGCCAGCAGTGAACCTAATGAGCAGTTCTTC.

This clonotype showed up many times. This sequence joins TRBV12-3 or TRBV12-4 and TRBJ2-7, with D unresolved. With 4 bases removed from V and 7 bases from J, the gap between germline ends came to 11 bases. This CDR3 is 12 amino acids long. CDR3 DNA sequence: TGTGCCAGCAGTTCCGGACCCACTGAGCAGTACTTC. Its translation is CASSSGPTEQYF.

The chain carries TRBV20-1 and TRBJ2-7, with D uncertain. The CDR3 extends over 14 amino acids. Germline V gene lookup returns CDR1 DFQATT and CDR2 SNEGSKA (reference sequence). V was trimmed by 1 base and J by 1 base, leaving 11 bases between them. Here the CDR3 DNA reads TGCAGTGCTAGAGGGAGTGAACCTTCCTACGAGCAGTACTTC. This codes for CSARGSEPSYEQYF.

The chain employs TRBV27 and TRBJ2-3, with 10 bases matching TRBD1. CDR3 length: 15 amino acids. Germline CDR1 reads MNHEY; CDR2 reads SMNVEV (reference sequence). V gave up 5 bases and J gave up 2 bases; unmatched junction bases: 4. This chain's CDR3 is CASSTRQGATDTQYF. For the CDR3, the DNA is TGTGCCAGCAGTACGCGACAGGGGGCCACAGATACGCAGTATTTT.

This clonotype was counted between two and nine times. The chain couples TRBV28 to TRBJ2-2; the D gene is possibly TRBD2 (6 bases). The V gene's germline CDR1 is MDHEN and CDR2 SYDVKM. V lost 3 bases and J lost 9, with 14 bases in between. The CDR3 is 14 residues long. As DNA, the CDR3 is TGTGCCAGCAGTTTCAATGCGGGGAACTGGGAGCTGTTTTTT. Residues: CASSFNAGNWELFF.